A selection of T cell receptor beta chains follows, all from one sample in a study of T cell responses to AZD1222 COVID-19 vaccine. Assay used: immunoSEQ multiplex PCR; TCRdb lists only in-frame clones, some missing. Among fewer than 30,000 clones listed, around 80% were seen once. This material consisted of peripheral blood, taken on day 0 of AZD1222 vaccination. Receptors were obtained from an adult in good health. CDR3s include the opening cysteine and the closing phenylalanine or tryptophan. D genes are given only for firm matches. Part of the rows lack a size; the others show once, few, many or a class for expanded clones.

d_call	clone_size	v_call	j_call	cdr3_aa	cdr3_nt
TRBD1	NA	TRBV27	TRBJ1-1	CASTSRRGQGTEAFF	TGTGCCAGCACCTCGAGAAGGGGGCAGGGCACTGAAGCTTTCTTT
TRBD2	NA	TRBV27	TRBJ2-7	CASSLTSGGHEQYF	TGTGCCAGCAGCCTGACTAGCGGGGGCCACGAGCAGTACTTC
TRBD2	NA	TRBV18	TRBJ2-5	CASSLQGGETQYF	TGTGCCAGCTCACTGCAGGGAGGGGAGACCCAGTACTTC
NA	NA	TRBV5-6	TRBJ1-1	CASSSEWGGTEAFF	TGTGCCAGCAGCTCCGAGTGGGGGGGAACTGAAGCTTTCTTT
NA	NA	TRBV18	TRBJ1-2	CASSPDTAYGYTF	TGTGCCAGCTCACCGGACACCGCCTATGGCTACACCTTC
NA	NA	TRBV15	TRBJ1-2	CATSREAGEYGYTF	TGTGCCACCAGCAGAGAGGCAGGGGAGTATGGCTACACCTTC
TRBD1	NA	TRBV5-1	TRBJ2-1	CASSAMEGTGGDEQFF	TGCGCCAGCAGCGCCATGGAAGGGACAGGGGGCGATGAGCAGTTCTTC
NA	NA	TRBV11-1	TRBJ2-1	CASRAPGTYNEQFF	TGTGCCAGCAGAGCGCCAGGGACCTACAATGAGCAGTTCTTC
NA	once	TRBV6-5	TRBJ2-7	CASKARRSEAYEQYF	TGTGCCAGCAAGGCTCGCAGGTCGGAAGCCTACGAGCAGTACTTC
NA	NA	TRBV4-1	TRBJ1-2	CASSQQEISSTINYGYTF	TGCGCCAGCAGCCAACAAGAAATTTCGAGTACAATTAACTATGGCTACACCTTC
TRBD2	few	TRBV6-4	TRBJ2-1	CASSVLAGAGNEQFF	TGTGCCAGCAGTGTACTAGCGGGAGCTGGTAACGAGCAGTTCTTC
NA	NA	TRBV14	TRBJ1-2	CASSQVTGQLYGYTF	TGTGCCAGCAGCCAAGTCACGGGACAACTCTATGGCTACACCTTC
NA	NA	TRBV7-2	TRBJ2-4	CASRQDREAKNIQYF	TGTGCCAGCAGACAAGACAGAGAAGCCAAAAACATTCAGTACTTC
TRBD1	NA	TRBV5-4	TRBJ2-5	CASSLWRLGQDKETQYF	TGTGCCAGCAGCCTGTGGAGGCTGGGACAGGACAAAGAGACCCAGTACTTC
NA	NA	TRBV7-2	TRBJ1-2	CASSLVHRVQEGYTF	TGTGCCAGCAGCTTAGTGCATAGGGTCCAAGAGGGCTACACCTTC
NA	NA	TRBV6-5	TRBJ2-6	CASSPRDGGANVLTF	TGTGCCAGCAGTCCTCGAGACGGTGGGGCCAACGTCCTGACTTTC
NA	NA	TRBV9	TRBJ2-3	CASSLRGMADTQYF	TGTGCCAGCAGTCTACGCGGCATGGCAGATACGCAGTATTTT
TRBD2	NA	TRBV5-1	TRBJ2-1	CASSLGLAGAVEQFF	TGCGCCAGCAGCTTGGGACTAGCGGGAGCGGTTGAGCAGTTCTTC
NA	NA	TRBV9	TRBJ1-4	CASSAPGRAEKLFF	TGTGCCAGCAGCGCGCCGGGTAGGGCTGAAAAACTGTTTTTT
NA	few	TRBV18	TRBJ1-1	CASSPWKGNEFF	TGTGCCAGCTCACCATGGAAGGGAAATGAATTCTTT
NA	NA	TRBV19	TRBJ1-1	CASRRARDSKATEAFF	TGTGCCAGTAGGAGAGCCCGGGACTCAAAGGCCACTGAAGCTTTCTTT
TRBD1	medium-sized	TRBV27	TRBJ1-1	CASSMTGTGNTEAFF	TGTGCCAGCAGTATGACAGGGACTGGGAACACTGAAGCTTTCTTT
NA	NA	TRBV24-1	TRBJ2-2	CATSDAGSPNTGELFF	TGTGCCACCAGTGATGCAGGGTCTCCCAACACCGGGGAGCTGTTTTTT
TRBD1	few	TRBV7-2	TRBJ1-2	CASSLNSGGGNGYTF	TGTGCCAGCAGCCTGAACTCAGGGGGCGGAAATGGCTACACCTTC
NA	NA	TRBV21-1	TRBJ1-2	CASSTDDRRGLFYGYTF	TGTGCCAGCAGCACGGACGACCGCAGGGGGCTGTTCTATGGCTACACCTTC
NA	NA	TRBV4-1	TRBJ1-2	CASSQEEQGVYGYTF	TGCGCCAGCAGCCAAGAGGAACAGGGAGTTTATGGCTACACCTTC
NA	few	TRBV12-3/TRBV12-4	TRBJ2-3	CASSPARDTQYF	TGTGCCAGCAGTCCCGCGCGGGATACGCAGTATTTT
NA	NA	TRBV6-5	TRBJ2-7	CASSYGREDYEQYF	TGTGCCAGCAGTTACGGCAGGGAGGATTACGAGCAGTACTTC
TRBD2	few	TRBV4-1	TRBJ2-5	CASSQAAAGGPQETQYF	TGCGCCAGCAGCCAAGCCGCGGCGGGGGGCCCACAAGAGACCCAGTACTTC
TRBD1	NA	TRBV7-9	TRBJ1-5	CASTLGTGPNQPQHF	TGTGCCAGCACCCTCGGGACAGGGCCAAATCAGCCCCAGCATTTT
NA	NA	TRBV7-2	TRBJ2-7	CASSPGVAGWEQYF	TGTGCCAGCAGCCCAGGAGTGGCAGGCTGGGAGCAGTACTTC
NA	NA	TRBV19	TRBJ1-1	CASSISDKAFF	TGTGCCAGTAGTATAAGTGATAAAGCTTTCTTT
TRBD1	once	TRBV5-5	TRBJ1-2	CASSFTDRAYGYTF	TGTGCCAGCAGCTTTACGGACAGGGCCTATGGCTACACCTTC
NA	NA	TRBV9	TRBJ1-4	CASSVGPAREKLFF	TGTGCCAGCAGCGTAGGCCCAGCTCGAGAAAAACTGTTTTTT
TRBD2	NA	TRBV7-2	TRBJ2-1	CASSSNVLAGDNEQFF	TGTGCCAGCAGCTCAAACGTACTAGCGGGGGACAATGAGCAGTTCTTC
TRBD1	NA	TRBV19	TRBJ1-5	CATSGTGGQPQHF	TGTGCCACCTCCGGGACAGGTGGCCAGCCCCAGCATTTT
NA	NA	TRBV11-3	TRBJ2-5	CASSLATDETQYF	TGTGCCAGCAGCTTAGCTACGGACGAGACCCAGTACTTC
NA	NA	TRBV20-1	TRBJ1-2	CSASGFEQTNYGYTF	TGCAGTGCTAGTGGTTTTGAACAAACTAACTATGGCTACACCTTC
NA	NA	TRBV12-1	TRBJ2-7	CASSYRDRGLHEQYF	TGTGCCAGCAGCTACCGGGACAGGGGCCTCCACGAGCAGTACTTC
TRBD1	NA	TRBV6-5	TRBJ1-6	CASSRTGGLDSPLHF	TGTGCCAGCAGCCGGACAGGGGGATTGGATTCACCCCTCCACTTT
TRBD2	NA	TRBV29-1	TRBJ2-5	CSVGGGETQYF	TGCAGCGTTGGGGGGGGTGAGACCCAGTACTTC
NA	NA	TRBV5-1	TRBJ2-1	CASSQINLFGEQFF	TGCGCCAGCAGCCAAATCAACCTATTCGGTGAGCAGTTCTTC
NA	NA	TRBV19	TRBJ1-2	CASNRDSLTNYGYTF	TGTGCCAGTAATCGAGACAGTCTAACTAACTATGGCTACACCTTC
NA	NA	TRBV18	TRBJ1-1	CASSRAGPIEAFF	TGTGCCAGCTCTCGCGCTGGGCCCATTGAAGCTTTCTTT
NA	large	TRBV11-2	TRBJ2-1	CASSMGLSHNEQFF	TGTGCCAGCAGCATGGGACTTAGCCACAATGAGCAGTTCTTC
NA	once	TRBV29-1	TRBJ1-2	CSVEGVDGYTF	TGCAGCGTTGAAGGGGTGGATGGCTACACCTTC
NA	few	TRBV28	TRBJ1-3	CASSLGDTIYF	TGTGCCAGCAGTTTAGGAGACACCATATATTTT